A single sample is the source of the 18 T cell receptor beta chains below, sequenced in a study of T cell repertoires in cytomegalovirus infection. Via MiXCR, TCRdb re-called the reads, giving one row per CDR3 protein. Of 100,000 or so distinct CDR3 sequences in the sample, 16% were seen once. The specimen sequenced was PBMCs. The receptors come from a human donor in good health (CMV status not recorded). Some clones in this sample may be carry-over from other donors' samples.

V is TRBV4-2 and J is TRBJ2-2; 8 bases map to TRBD1. Germline V lookup: CDR1 LGHNA, CDR2 YNFKEQ. V shed 3 bases and J 5 bases; nucleotides not matched to a gene: 5. The CDR3 is made up of 15 amino acids. CDR3 sequence (DNA): TGTGCCAGCAGCCATGGACAGGGAAATACCGGGGAGCTGTTTTTT. This gives the protein CASSHGQGNTGELFF.

The V and J genes are TRBV7-2 and TRBJ1-2; 7 nucleotides agree with TRBD1. Trimming at V came to 5 bases and at J to 8 bases, leaving 8 bases not matched to a gene. Germline values: CDR1 SGHTA, CDR2 FQGNSA. This CDR3 contains 13 residues. This CDR3 reads CASSGTGVSGYTF. The CDR3 DNA follows: TGTGCCAGCAGCGGAACAGGGGTCTCCGGCTACACCTTC. Complete variable domain (other parts from reference TRBV7-2 and TRBJ1-2): GAGVSQSPSNKVTEKGKDVELRCDPISGHTALYWYRQSLGQGLEFLIYFQGNSAPDKSGLPSDRFSAERTGGSVSTLTIQRTQQEDSAVYLCASSGTGVSGYTFGSGTRLTVV.

This chain links TRBV4-2 with TRBJ1-1; D ambiguous. V was clipped by 0 bases and J by 4 bases, with 12 bases between them. CDR1 is LGHNA and CDR2 is YNFKEQ in the germline V gene. The CDR3 length is 15 residues. CDR3 nucleotides: TGTGCCAGCAGCCAAGATTTGATGACGGGCACTGAAGCTTTCTTT. Amino acids: CASSQDLMTGTEAFF.

This clonotype was observed a few times. The rearrangement joins TRBV5-4 to TRBJ1-2; D unresolved. Looked up from germline, CDR1 is SGHNT and CDR2 is YYREEE (reference sequence). V dropped 3 bases and J dropped 5 bases, with 8 bases sitting between them. This CDR3 spans 12 amino acids. The DNA for the CDR3 is TGTGCCAGCAGCTCCGACACTTATGGCTACACCTTC. Amino acids: CASSSDTYGYTF.

The V call is TRBV20-1, the J call TRBJ2-6; 10 bases match TRBD1. Germline V gene lookup returns CDR1 DFQATT and CDR2 SNEGSKA (reference sequence). V was pared by 4 bases and J by 2 bases, with 8 bases of the junction left unmatched. CDR3 size: 17 residues. The CDR3 region has the DNA TGCAGTGCTACTACCGGGACAGGGGTGGCTGGGGCCAACGTCCTGACTTTC. It yields the protein CSATTGTGVAGANVLTF.

This clonotype was observed a handful of times. The chain has TRBV25-1 and TRBJ1-6; D might be TRBD1 (5 bases). This CDR3 contains 15 residues. With 3 bases removed from V and 6 bases from J, the gap between germline ends came to 12 bases. Per germline, CDR1 MGHDK and CDR2 SYGVNS. The CDR3 DNA follows: TGTGCCAGCAGTGATGGGGGGGGGAGTAATTCACCCCTCCACTTT. Translated: CASSDGGGSNSPLHF.

This clonotype was seen only a few times. The chain employs TRBV20-1 and TRBJ2-7; D is unresolved. Trimming stripped 1 base from V and 5 bases from J, with 12 bases between. The CDR3 spans 13 residues. The germline gives CDR1 DFQATT, CDR2 SNEGSKA (reference sequence). The CDR3 bases are TGCAGTGCTAGAGTAGACTCCGGGCACGAGCAGTACTTC. Translating gives CSARVDSGHEQYF.

This clonotype was seen ten or more times. V usage is TRBV12-5 and J usage is TRBJ1-3; no clear D. The CDR3 totals 15 residues. Germline V gene sequence: CDR1 LGHNT, CDR2 FRNRAP. Trimming stripped 0 bases from V and 0 bases from J, with 6 bases between. The DNA of the CDR3 is TGTGCTAGTGGTTTGGTCCAAATCTCTGGAAACACCATATATTTT. This encodes CASGLVQISGNTIYF.

This clonotype was detected ten times or more. This chain uses TRBV29-1 with TRBJ1-1, with TRBD1 identical over 10 bases. The CDR3 is 14 amino acids. Germline CDR1 is SQVTM and CDR2 is ANQGSEA. V shed 6 bases, J shed 2 bases, and the junction held 6 bases outside the gene matches. CDR3 protein: CSVHRDRGNTEAFF. CDR3 DNA: TGCAGCGTACACCGGGACAGGGGAAACACTGAAGCTTTCTTT.

A word on this clonotype: A much larger clone differs by one base, so this may be a read error. The CDR3 DNA reads as TGTGCCAGAAGGTTTATCCCGCCCGGTCCAGGGGGGTCGGGGGCTGAAGCTTTCTTT. Its protein product is CARRFIPPGPGGSGAEAFF. The chain employs TRBV28 and TRBJ1-1; 7 nucleotides agree with TRBD1. There are 19 residues in the CDR3. Germline trimming cut 9 bases from V and 6 bases from J; bases unmatched to any gene: 28. CDR1 is MDHEN, CDR2 SYDVKM, per germline.

This clonotype was found many times. The chain uses TRBV5-6 and TRBJ2-1, with TRBD2 identical over 7 bases. CDR1 is SGHDT and CDR2 is YYEEEE in the germline V gene. The junction had 5 bases not matched to a gene; V was cut back by 5 bases and J by 0 bases. The CDR3 runs 15 residues. The chain's CDR3 is CASSWGGSSYNEQFF. In DNA, the CDR3 is TGTGCCAGCAGTTGGGGGGGGAGCTCCTACAATGAGCAGTTCTTC. The full variable domain, with the rest looked up from reference TRBV5-6 and TRBJ2-1, is DAGVTQSPTHLIKTRGQQVTLRCSPKSGHDTVSWYQQALGQGPQFIFQYYEEEERQRGNFPDRFSGHQFPNYSSELNVNALLLGDSALYLCASSWGGSSYNEQFFGPGTRLTVL.

The chain joins TRBV5-4 to TRBJ2-1; 8 nucleotides agree with TRBD1. CDR3 length: 16 residues. The V gene's germline CDR1 is SGHNT and CDR2 YYREEE (reference sequence). V was clipped by 4 bases and J by 8 bases; unmatched bases: 14. CDR3 region: CASSANVGQGEHEQFF. As DNA, the CDR3 is TGTGCCAGCAGCGCGAACGTCGGACAGGGTGAACATGAGCAGTTCTTC.

This chain uses TRBV6-5 with TRBJ1-2, with D hard to call. Trimming left V 0 bases short and J 0 bases short, with 11 bases between. Per the germline V gene, CDR1 is MNHEY and CDR2 is SVGAGI. This CDR3 is 16 amino acids long. Here the CDR3 reads CASSYSPNSANYGYTF. Written as DNA, the CDR3 is TGTGCCAGCAGTTACTCTCCAAACAGCGCTAACTATGGCTACACCTTC.

In its sample, this clonotype was seen a few times. The chain carries TRBV7-3 and TRBJ2-7, with 8 bases identical to TRBD1. The V gene end was trimmed by 5 bases and the J gene end by 8 bases; junction bases not matched to a gene: 5. The CDR3 sequence is 12 residues long. Germline loops: CDR1 SGHTA, CDR2 FQGTGA. The CDR3 is CASSQQGDQQYF. The CDR3 coding sequence is TGTGCCAGCAGCCAACAGGGGGATCAGCAGTACTTC. The full variable domain, with the rest looked up from reference TRBV7-3 and TRBJ2-7, is GAGVSQTPSNKVTEKGKYVELRCDPISGHTALYWYRQSLGQGPEFLIYFQGTGAADDSGLPNDRFFAVRPEGSVSTLKIQRTERGDSAVYLCASSQQGDQQYFGPGTRLTVT.

This sequence joins TRBV19 and TRBJ2-1, with a tentative D call TRBD2 (5 bases). Trimming pared 3 bases from V and 4 bases from J, leaving 13 bases between. Germline V gene lookup returns CDR1 LNHDA and CDR2 SQIVND (reference sequence). The CDR3 extends over 15 amino acids. The CDR3, as DNA: TGTGCCAGTAGTATTAGGAGCGGCCCTTACAATGAGCAGTTCTTC. Amino acid sequence: CASSIRSGPYNEQFF.

This chain connects TRBV2 to TRBJ2-7; TRBD1 agrees at 8 bases. Looked up from germline, CDR1 is SNHLY and CDR2 is FYNNEI. Trimming took 6 bases from V and 2 from J; bases not matched to a gene: 3. CDR3 length equals 13 residues. Here the CDR3 reads CASRGTGAYEQYF. Here the CDR3 DNA reads TGTGCCAGCAGAGGGACAGGTGCCTACGAGCAGTACTTC.

The V and J genes are TRBV23-1 and TRBJ2-7, with D possibly matching TRBD1 (5 bases). TRBV23-1 has ORF status, its function being uncertain. The ends were cut back, 6 bases at V and 1 base at J, with 10 bases in the middle. This CDR3 region has 13 residues. The CDR3 nucleotides are TGCGCCAGCAGAGACAGTGGGTCCTACGAGCAGTACTTC. Its translation is CASRDSGSYEQYF.

There are a few counts of this clonotype. The V call is TRBV7-3, the J call TRBJ2-4; D perhaps matches TRBD1 (7 bases). This CDR3 contains 19 residues. The V gene lost 5 bases and the J gene lost 1 base, with 24 bases spanning the gap. The germline V gene encodes CDR1 SGHTA and CDR2 FQGTGA. The CDR3 sequence: CASSTTINSGGTAKNIQYF. The CDR3 region has the DNA TGTGCCAGCAGCACCACCATAAATTCAGGGGGGACGGCCAAAAACATTCAGTACTTC.